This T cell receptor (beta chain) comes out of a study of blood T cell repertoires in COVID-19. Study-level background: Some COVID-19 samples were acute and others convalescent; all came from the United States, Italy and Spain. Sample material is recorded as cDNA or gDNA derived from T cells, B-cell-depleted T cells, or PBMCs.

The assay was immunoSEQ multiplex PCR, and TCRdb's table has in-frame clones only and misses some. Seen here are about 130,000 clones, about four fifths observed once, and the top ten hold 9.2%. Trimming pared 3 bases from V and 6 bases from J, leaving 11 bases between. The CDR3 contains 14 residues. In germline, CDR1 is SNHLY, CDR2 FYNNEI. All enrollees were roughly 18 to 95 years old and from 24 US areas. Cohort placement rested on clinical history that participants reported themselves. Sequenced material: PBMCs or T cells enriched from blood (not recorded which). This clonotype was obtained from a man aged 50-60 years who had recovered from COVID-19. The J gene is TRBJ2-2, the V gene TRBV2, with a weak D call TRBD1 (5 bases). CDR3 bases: TGTGCCAGCAGTGAGACAGTTCGGTCCGGGGAGCTGTTTTTT. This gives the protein CASSETVRSGELFF. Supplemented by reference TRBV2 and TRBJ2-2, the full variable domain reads EPEVTQTPSHQVTQMGQEVILRCVPISNHLYFYWYRQILGQKVEFLVSFYNNEISEKSEIFDDQFSVERPDGSNFTLKIRSTKLEDSAMYFCASSETVRSGELFFGEGSRLTVL.